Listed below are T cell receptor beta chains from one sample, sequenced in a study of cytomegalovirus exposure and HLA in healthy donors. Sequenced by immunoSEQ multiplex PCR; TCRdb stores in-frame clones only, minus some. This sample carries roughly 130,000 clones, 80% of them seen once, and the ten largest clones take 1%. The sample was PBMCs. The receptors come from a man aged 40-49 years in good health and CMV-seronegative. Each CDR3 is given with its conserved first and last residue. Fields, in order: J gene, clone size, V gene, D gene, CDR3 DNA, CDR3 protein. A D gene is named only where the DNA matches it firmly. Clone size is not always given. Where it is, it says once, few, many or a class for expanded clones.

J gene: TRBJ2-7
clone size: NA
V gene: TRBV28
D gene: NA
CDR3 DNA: TGTGCCAGCATGGGCCAGGTTCTCTACGAGCAGTACTTC
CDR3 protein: CASMGQVLYEQYF

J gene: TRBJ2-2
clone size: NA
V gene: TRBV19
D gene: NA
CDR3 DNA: TGTGCCAGTAGTATCCCCATCGACAGAGCGAACACCGGGGAGCTGTTTTTT
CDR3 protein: CASSIPIDRANTGELFF

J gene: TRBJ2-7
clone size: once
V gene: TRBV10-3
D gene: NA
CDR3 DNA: TGTGCCATCAGTGAGCCCAGACCAGGGGCCATCCACGAGCAGTACTTC
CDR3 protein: CAISEPRPGAIHEQYF

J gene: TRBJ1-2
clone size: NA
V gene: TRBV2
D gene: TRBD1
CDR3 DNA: TGTGCCAGCACCCCCACGGGACAGGGAGCTGTCACCTTC
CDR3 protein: CASTPTGQGAVTF

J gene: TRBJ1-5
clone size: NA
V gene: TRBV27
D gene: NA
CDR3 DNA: TGTGCCAGCGCTGTCACCGGGGGCAATCAGCCCCAGCATTTT
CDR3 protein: CASAVTGGNQPQHF

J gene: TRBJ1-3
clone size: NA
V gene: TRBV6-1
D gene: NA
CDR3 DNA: TGTGCCAGCAGTGTACAGGGCCTTAACTCTGGAAACACCATATATTTT
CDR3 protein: CASSVQGLNSGNTIYF

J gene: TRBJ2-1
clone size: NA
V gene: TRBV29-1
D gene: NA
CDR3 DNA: TGCAGCGTCAGGGGTGGTGAGCAGTTCTTC
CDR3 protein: CSVRGGEQFF

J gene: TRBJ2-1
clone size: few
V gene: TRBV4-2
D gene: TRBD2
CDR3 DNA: TGTGCCAGCAGCCAAGCAGGGACTAGCTCCTACAATGAGCAGTTCTTC
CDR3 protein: CASSQAGTSSYNEQFF

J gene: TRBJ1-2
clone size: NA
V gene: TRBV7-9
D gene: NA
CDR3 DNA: TGTGCCAGCAGCTTTTCACTCACCGGGGATGGCTACACCTTC
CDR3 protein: CASSFSLTGDGYTF

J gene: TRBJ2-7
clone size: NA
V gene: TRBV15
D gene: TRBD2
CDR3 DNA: TGTGCCACCAGCAGAGTTCCAAGCGGGAGGTGGTACGAGCAGTACTTC
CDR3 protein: CATSRVPSGRWYEQYF

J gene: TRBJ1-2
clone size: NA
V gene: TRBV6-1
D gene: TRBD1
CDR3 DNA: TGTGCCAGCAGTGAAGGACAGGGGAGGGGTGGCTACACCTTC
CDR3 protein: CASSEGQGRGGYTF

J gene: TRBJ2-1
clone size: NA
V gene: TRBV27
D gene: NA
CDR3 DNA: TGTGCCAGCAGTCTATCTGCTAGCCCACCCTACAATGAGCAGTTCTTC
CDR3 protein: CASSLSASPPYNEQFF

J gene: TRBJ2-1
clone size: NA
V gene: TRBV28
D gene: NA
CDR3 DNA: TGTGCCAGCAGTTTACTAGCAGCTGGCTCCTACAATGAGCAGTTCTTC
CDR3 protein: CASSLLAAGSYNEQFF

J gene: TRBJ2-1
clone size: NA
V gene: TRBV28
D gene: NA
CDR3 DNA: TGTGCCAGCAGTTCGGGAGTGGCGGGTAACTACAATGAGCAGTTCTTC
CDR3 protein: CASSSGVAGNYNEQFF

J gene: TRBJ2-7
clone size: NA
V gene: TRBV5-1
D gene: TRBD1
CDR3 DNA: TGCGCCAGCAGCCTGGCCCCGGGACAGAGCTACGAGCAGTACTTC
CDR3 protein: CASSLAPGQSYEQYF

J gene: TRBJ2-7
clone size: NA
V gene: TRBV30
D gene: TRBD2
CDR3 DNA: TGTGCCTGGACACAACTAGCGGGAGTTAAAGGCGAGCAGTACTTC
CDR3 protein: CAWTQLAGVKGEQYF

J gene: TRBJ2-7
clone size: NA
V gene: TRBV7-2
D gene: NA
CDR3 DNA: TGTGCCAGCAGCTCAGGGTTAGGCGAGCAGTACTTC
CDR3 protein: CASSSGLGEQYF

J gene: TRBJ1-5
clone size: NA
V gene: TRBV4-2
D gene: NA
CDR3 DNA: TGTGCCAGCAGCCCCGCACAGGGCAATCAGCCCCAGCATTTT
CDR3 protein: CASSPAQGNQPQHF

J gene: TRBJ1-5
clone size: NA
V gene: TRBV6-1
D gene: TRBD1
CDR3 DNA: TGTGCCAGCAGTGAATGGACAGGGGACAGCAATCAGCCCCAGCATTTT
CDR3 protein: CASSEWTGDSNQPQHF

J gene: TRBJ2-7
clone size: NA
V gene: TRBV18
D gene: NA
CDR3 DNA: TGTGCCAGCTCACCCATGCGGGATGCCTACGAGCAGTACTTC
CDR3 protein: CASSPMRDAYEQYF

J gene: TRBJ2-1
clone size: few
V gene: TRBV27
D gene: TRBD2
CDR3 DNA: TGTGCCAGCAGTTTGGTGGGGGGGAGCTCCTACAATGAGCAGTTCTTC
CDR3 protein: CASSLVGGSSYNEQFF

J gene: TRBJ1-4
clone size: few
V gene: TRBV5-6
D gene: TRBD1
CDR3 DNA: TGTGCCAGCAGCCCATATGGACAGGGTAATGAAAAACTGTTTTTT
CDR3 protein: CASSPYGQGNEKLFF

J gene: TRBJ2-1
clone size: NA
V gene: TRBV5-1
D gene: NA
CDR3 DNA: TGCGCCAGCAGCTTGCAGACTAACAATGAGCAGTTCTTC
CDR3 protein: CASSLQTNNEQFF

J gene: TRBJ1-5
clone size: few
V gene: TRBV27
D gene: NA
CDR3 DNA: TGTGCCAGCAGTTTATTAGGGGAGGGTAGCAATCAGCCCCAGCATTTT
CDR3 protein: CASSLLGEGSNQPQHF

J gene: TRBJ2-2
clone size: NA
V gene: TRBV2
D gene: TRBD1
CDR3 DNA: TGTGCCAGCAGCCAATGGGGACAGAAGAACGGCGGGGAGCTGTTTTTT
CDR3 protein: CASSQWGQKNGGELFF

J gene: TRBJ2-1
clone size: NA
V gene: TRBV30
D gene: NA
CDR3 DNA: TGTGCCTGGAGTAGAGGGACCTACAATGAGCAGTTCTTC
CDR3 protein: CAWSRGTYNEQFF

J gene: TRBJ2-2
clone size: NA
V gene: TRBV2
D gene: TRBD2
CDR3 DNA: TGTGCCAGCAGTGCCCGGACTAGCCGGAACACCGGGGAGCTGTTTTTT
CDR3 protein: CASSARTSRNTGELFF

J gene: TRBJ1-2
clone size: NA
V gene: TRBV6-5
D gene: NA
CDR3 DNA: TGTGCCAGCAGTAGAACAGGAAACTATGGCTACACCTTC
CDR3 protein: CASSRTGNYGYTF

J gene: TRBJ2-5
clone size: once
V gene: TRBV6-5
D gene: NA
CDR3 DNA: TGTGCCAGCAGTAGTTCAGGGGGGATGGAGACCCAGTACTTC
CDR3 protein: CASSSSGGMETQYF

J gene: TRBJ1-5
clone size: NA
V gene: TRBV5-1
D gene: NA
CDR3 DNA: TGCGCCAGCAGCTTGGGGGGGGAGGATCAGCCCCAGCATTTT
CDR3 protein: CASSLGGEDQPQHF

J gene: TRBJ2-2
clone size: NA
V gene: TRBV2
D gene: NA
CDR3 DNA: TGTGCCAGCCGTCAATTTGTAGGGGAAGGCGGGGAGCTGTTTTTT
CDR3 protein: CASRQFVGEGGELFF

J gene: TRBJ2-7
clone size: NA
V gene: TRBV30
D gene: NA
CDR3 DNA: TGTGCCTGGAGTGTACCCAGGGCTATCAACGAGCAGTACTTC
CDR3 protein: CAWSVPRAINEQYF

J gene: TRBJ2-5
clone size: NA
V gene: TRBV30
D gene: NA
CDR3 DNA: TGTGCCTGGAGTCCGGGATCTCAAGAGACCCAGTACTTC
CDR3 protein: CAWSPGSQETQYF

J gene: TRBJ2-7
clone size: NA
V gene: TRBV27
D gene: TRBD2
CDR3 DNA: TGTGCCAGCAGCGGGGCTAGCGGGTCCTACGAGCAGTACTTC
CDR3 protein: CASSGASGSYEQYF

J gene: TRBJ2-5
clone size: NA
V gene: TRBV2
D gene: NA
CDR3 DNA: TGTGCCACGGGCAGGGCTAAAGGGTACCAAGAGACCCAGTACTTC
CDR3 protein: CATGRAKGYQETQYF

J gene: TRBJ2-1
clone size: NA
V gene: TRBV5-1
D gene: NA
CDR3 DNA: TGCGCCAGCAGCACAGGTTGGCCCCTATACAATGAGCAGTTCTTC
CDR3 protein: CASSTGWPLYNEQFF